This TCR beta chain was captured by sequencing in a study of a mutant IDH1 vaccine in newly diagnosed glioma. In the study overall: Eight vaccinations were given in weeks 1, 3, 5, 7, 11, 15, 19 and 23. Study results and caveats: No link was apparently found between pseudoprogression and changes in top peripheral T cell clonotypes.

Regarding this clone: No antigen is known for it.

CDR3 length equals 11 residues. The V end lost 3 bases, the J end lost 6 bases, and 3 bases lay between the germline ends. Germline CDR1 reads MDHEN; CDR2 reads SYDVKM. The table came from immunoSEQ multiplex PCR; TCRdb's copy has only in-frame clones and leaves some out. This table has 9,500 to 11,000 clones, around 88% appearing once. The time point was: week 23, last vaccination. Alongside topical imiquimod, each dose of vaccine comprised 300 ug of mutant IDH1 20-mer peptide. The source was PBMCs, collected from a glioma patient whose treatment included an IDH1 peptide vaccine. This receptor was identified in a woman in her thirties or forties with glioma. Some clones in this sample may be carry-over from other donors' samples. The chain is built from TRBV28 and TRBJ1-5, with D uncertain. CDR3 DNA sequence: TGTGCCAGCAGTTTGGGTCAGCCCCAGCATTTT. It yields the protein CASSLGQPQHF.